These 12 T cell receptor beta chains were sequenced from one sample in a study of shared clonotypes between healthy human individuals. Only CD45RO-negative cells positively selected for CCR7 counted as naive CD8 cells, so terminally differentiated effector memory CD45RA+ cells were excluded. Repertoires were generated with immunoSEQ multiplex PCR, while TCRdb's copy carries only in-frame clones and drops some. The table lists more than 2 million clones, around 93% of them singletons. Sequencing was carried out using naive CD8+ T cells from PBMCs. These receptors all stem from a man in his late teens or twenties in good health. Some clones in this sample may be carry-over from other donors' samples.

This chain joins TRBV5-1 and TRBJ2-2; no clear D. V lost 2 bases, J lost 3 bases, and 8 bases lay in between. Germline V gene data show CDR1 as SGHRS and CDR2 as YFSETQ. The CDR3 has 14 residues. The DNA of the CDR3 is TGCGCCAGCAGCTTCACGGGTCACACCGGGGAGCTGTTTTTT. This sequence encodes CASSFTGHTGELFF.

In DNA form, the CDR3 reads TGTGCCAGCATCACGGGACCTAGGAACACCGGGGAGCTGTTTTTT. Its translation: CASITGPRNTGELFF. The rearrangement links TRBV6-1 to TRBJ2-2, with D tentatively TRBD1 or TRBD2 (5 bases each). Germline values: CDR1 MNHNS, CDR2 SASEGT. V dropped 7 bases and J dropped 1 base, with 13 bases sitting between them. CDR3 length: 15 residues.

The genes are TRBV9 and TRBJ2-3; D is unresolved. The germline V gene has CDR1 SGDLS and CDR2 YYNGEE. The CDR3 spans 14 residues. V shed 2 bases and J shed 1 base, with 8 bases lying between them. The DNA for the CDR3 is TGTGCCAGCAGCGTTGAGCAAGGCACAGATACGCAGTATTTT. Translating it yields CASSVEQGTDTQYF.

This clone was seen just once. J is TRBJ2-3 and V is TRBV19; possibly TRBD1 or TRBD2 for D (6 bases each). V lost 10 bases and J 1 base, leaving 12 bases between the germline ends. The germline V gene encodes CDR1 LNHDA and CDR2 SQIVND (reference sequence). The CDR3 spans 13 residues. The CDR3: CATFGGGTDTQYF. The CDR3 bases are TGTGCCACCTTCGGGGGCGGCACAGATACGCAGTATTTT.

In this sample, this clone turned up once. The chain is built from TRBV6-1 and TRBJ2-7; the D gene is possibly TRBD1 (6 bases). This CDR3 region has 14 residues. Germline CDR1 is MNHNS and CDR2 is SASEGT. The V and J ends lost 5 bases and 0 bases respectively, with 11 bases between them. The CDR3 sequence: CASSITGSSYEQYF. DNA for the CDR3: TGTGCCAGCAGTATAACAGGGAGCTCCTACGAGCAGTACTTC.

The V call is TRBV13, the J call TRBJ2-1; D tentatively fits TRBD1 or TRBD2 (5 bases each). The CDR3 has 13 amino acids. CDR1 and CDR2 from the germline V gene are PRHDT and FYEKMQ (reference sequence). V was cut by 4 bases and J by 7 bases, with 11 bases left in between. This chain's CDR3 is CASSSRETNEQFF. The CDR3 DNA sequence: TGTGCCAGCAGCTCCAGGGAGACGAATGAGCAGTTCTTC.

This chain uses TRBV7-6 with TRBJ2-7; D uncertain. The CDR3 is made up of 13 amino acids. V was pared by 3 bases and J by 3 bases, with 9 bases between. From germline, CDR1 is SGHVS and CDR2 FNYEAQ. The CDR3 spells CASSLNTYYEQYF. In nucleotides, the CDR3 is TGTGCCAGCAGCTTGAATACATACTACGAGCAGTACTTC.

Remarks on this clone: Other DNA sequences in the sample encode the same CDR3. The CDR3 DNA is TGTGCCAGCAGTGAACTGGTCGGCGGCGGGACTGAAGCTTTCTTT. This codes for CASSELVGGGTEAFF. V is TRBV6-1 and J is TRBJ1-1; D uncertain. The germline gives CDR1 MNHNS, CDR2 SASEGT. The V gene lost 2 bases and the J gene lost 5 bases, with 15 bases spanning the gap. The CDR3 has 15 residues.

This chain connects TRBV5-4 to TRBJ2-7; 14 nucleotides agree with TRBD2. The CDR3 length is 15 residues. Germline values: CDR1 SGHNT, CDR2 YYREEE (reference sequence). V gave up 4 bases and J gave up 3 bases; unmatched junction bases: 3. In DNA, the CDR3 is TGTGCCAGCAGCATTGGACTAGCGGGGGGCTACGAGCAGTACTTC. Protein sequence: CASSIGLAGGYEQYF. The complete variable domain, with remaining parts taken from reference TRBV5-4 and TRBJ2-7, reads ETGVTQSPTHLIKTRGQQVTLRCSSQSGHNTVSWYQQALGQGPQFIFQYYREEENGRGNFPPRFSGLQFPNYSSELNVNALELDDSALYLCASSIGLAGGYEQYFGPGTRLTVT.

This chain uses TRBV27 with TRBJ2-3; D is perhaps TRBD1 (7 bases). Germline CDR1 MNHEY, CDR2 SMNVEV (reference sequence). V lost 5 bases and J 6 bases, leaving 24 bases between the germline ends. This CDR3 spans 17 amino acids. The CDR3 protein is CASSLTRDSGWTDTQYF. In DNA, the CDR3 is TGTGCCAGCAGTCTGACCCGGGACAGCGGGTGGACGGATACGCAGTATTTT.

A few counts support this clone. The chain uses TRBV9 and TRBJ1-4; 8 bases are a match to TRBD1. The germline CDR1 and CDR2 sequences are SGDLS and YYNGEE. V gave up 0 bases and J gave up 8 bases; unmatched junction bases: 6. This CDR3 comprises 15 residues. The CDR3 DNA follows: TGTGCCAGCAGCGTAGGTCAGGGGGCGTGGGAAAAACTGTTTTTT. Amino acids: CASSVGQGAWEKLFF.

The chain couples TRBV4-2 to TRBJ2-7; D perhaps matches TRBD2 (7 bases). Germline CDR1 is LGHNA and CDR2 is YNFKEQ. This CDR3 spans 13 amino acids. V dropped 0 bases and J dropped 6 bases, with 9 bases sitting between them. The CDR3 DNA reads TGTGCCAGCAGCCAAGAGGGGGGGGCCGAGCAGTACTTC. Protein sequence: CASSQEGGAEQYF.